A single sample gave rise to the 26 T cell receptor beta chains below, sequenced in a study of beta chain features in type 1 diabetes. Sequencing targeted expressed TCRB transcripts, as all isolated RNA had been reverse transcribed. Sequencing was performed with immunoSEQ multiplex PCR; in TCRdb, only in-frame clones are kept and a portion is missing. The sample holds 680,000 or so clones; about 14% are singletons and the top ten take 0.07% to 0.095%. Sequencing was performed on naive CD4+ T cells from blood. The source is a man aged 18 to 29 in good health.

The rearrangement uses TRBV7-9 and TRBJ2-1; TRBD1 matches at 8 bases. The germline V gene encodes CDR1 SEHNR and CDR2 FQNEAQ (reference sequence). Losses at the gene ends were 5 bases for V and 9 bases for J; bases not matched to a gene: 6. The CDR3 has 13 amino acids. This chain's CDR3 is CASSIRQGFEQFF. The CDR3 DNA reads as TGTGCCAGCAGCATAAGACAGGGGTTTGAGCAGTTCTTC. Together with reference TRBV7-9 and TRBJ2-1, the CDR3 gives the full variable domain: DTGVSQNPRHKITKRGQNVTFRCDPISEHNRLYWYRQTLGQGPEFLTYFQNEAQLEKSRLLSDRFSAERPKGSFSTLEIQRTEQGDSAMYLCASSIRQGFEQFFGPGTRLTVL.

This clone was seen just once. The rearrangement joins TRBV7-8 to TRBJ1-1, with D possibly being TRBD1 (5 bases). This CDR3 is 18 amino acids long. Germline V gene lookup returns CDR1 SGHVS and CDR2 FQNEAQ. Trimming took off 5 bases at V and 3 bases at J, with 25 bases between the two ends. For the CDR3, the DNA is TGTGCCAGCAGCATTCTAGAGTATCCTGGGGCCGTCCACACTGAAGCTTTCTTT. Its protein is CASSILEYPGAVHTEAFF.

The chain joins TRBV14 to TRBJ2-3; possible D gene TRBD2, 6 bases. The germline V gene encodes CDR1 SGHDN and CDR2 FVKESK. Trimming took off 3 bases at V and 8 bases at J, with 9 bases between the two ends. The CDR3 consists of 12 residues. Here the CDR3 reads CASSQAGFTQYF. The CDR3, as DNA: TGTGCCAGCAGCCAGGCGGGGTTTACGCAGTATTTT.

The genes are TRBV7-8 and TRBJ1-4; D not certain. The CDR3 runs 16 residues. Trimming left V 6 bases short and J 3 bases short, with 17 bases between. The germline V gene has CDR1 SGHVS and CDR2 FQNEAQ. As DNA, the CDR3 is TGTGCCAGCAGTAGGGCGCGGGTAGCGGCTAATGAAAAACTGTTTTTT. Amino acid sequence: CASSRARVAANEKLFF.

The chain uses TRBV5-1 and TRBJ1-3; TRBD1 might be the D (5 bases). The germline CDR1 and CDR2 sequences are SGHRS and YFSETQ. The ends were cut back, 0 bases at V and 0 bases at J, with 10 bases in the middle. CDR3 length: 16 residues. CDR3 loop: CASSLALDNSGNTIYF. CDR3 DNA: TGCGCCAGCAGCTTGGCCTTGGACAACTCTGGAAACACCATATATTTT. The whole variable domain, filled in from reference TRBV5-1 and TRBJ1-3, reads KAGVTQTPRYLIKTRGQQVTLSCSPISGHRSVSWYQQTPGQGLQFLFEYFSETQRNKGNFPGRFSGRQFSNSRSEMNVSTLELGDSALYLCASSLALDNSGNTIYFGEGSWLTVV.

The CDR3 reads CASSQNRDRVGEQYF. CDR3 nucleotides: TGCGCCAGCAGCCAAAACCGGGACAGGGTCGGCGAGCAGTACTTC. The chain couples TRBV5-1 to TRBJ2-7; TRBD1 matches 9 bases. The trim removed 4 bases at V and 6 bases at J, leaving 11 bases unmatched. The germline gives CDR1 SGHRS, CDR2 YFSETQ. This CDR3 contains 15 residues.

The J gene is TRBJ1-4, the V gene TRBV7-9; TRBD1 might be the D (6 bases). The V end was cut by 5 bases, the J end by 4 bases, with 11 bases between. Germline V gene lookup returns CDR1 SEHNR and CDR2 FQNEAQ (reference sequence). The length of the CDR3 is 14 residues. The CDR3 spells CASSIQGGNEKLFF. CDR3 nucleotides: TGTGCCAGCAGCATTCAAGGGGGTAATGAAAAACTGTTTTTT.

V is TRBV4-3 and J is TRBJ2-3; 9 bases are a match to TRBD2. The CDR3 contains 17 residues. Germline values: CDR1 LGHNA, CDR2 YSLEER. Trimming removed 1 base from V and 5 bases from J; junction bases left unmatched: 10. CDR3 loop: CASSQGLAGGQRDTQYF. Here the CDR3 DNA reads TGCGCCAGCAGCCAAGGTCTGGCGGGAGGGCAAAGAGATACGCAGTATTTT.

V and J are TRBV5-1 and TRBJ1-1; the D is unclear. The CDR3 contains 14 residues. Germline lookup yields CDR1 SGHRS and CDR2 YFSETQ. V was clipped by 0 bases and J by 8 bases, with 14 bases between them. The CDR3 is CASSLAAPASEAFF. Written as DNA, the CDR3 is TGCGCCAGCAGCTTGGCCGCCCCTGCGTCGGAAGCTTTCTTT. Using reference TRBV5-1 and TRBJ1-1 for the parts outside the CDR3, the full variable domain is KAGVTQTPRYLIKTRGQQVTLSCSPISGHRSVSWYQQTPGQGLQFLFEYFSETQRNKGNFPGRFSGRQFSNSRSEMNVSTLELGDSALYLCASSLAAPASEAFFGQGTRLTVV.

The gene calls are TRBV28 and TRBJ2-6; 8 nucleotides line up with TRBD1. Germline-derived CDR1 and CDR2 are MDHEN and SYDVKM. The CDR3 sequence is 16 residues long. J gave up 2 bases and V 4 bases, and 4 bases lay outside the gene matches. In DNA, the CDR3 is TGTGCCAGCAGTTACACGGACAGGGCTGGGGCCAACGTCCTGACTTTC. Translating it yields CASSYTDRAGANVLTF.

Only a few counts were recorded for this clone. The rearrangement joins TRBV7-2 to TRBJ2-2; perhaps TRBD2 as D (5 bases). V was cut by 3 bases and J by 6 bases, with 20 bases left in between. The CDR3 sequence is 17 residues long. Germline V CDR1 and CDR2: SGHTA, FQGNSA. The CDR3 DNA reads TGTGCCAGCAGCTTGGGGAGCTCGGCAAGTGCTCCCGGGGAGCTGTTTTTT. This translates into CASSLGSSASAPGELFF.

The rearrangement links TRBV10-3 to TRBJ2-1; 7 positions match TRBD1. J was trimmed by 7 bases and V by 4 bases; bases with no gene match: 16. The germline gives CDR1 ENHRY, CDR2 SYGVKD. The CDR3 sequence is 17 residues long. The CDR3 DNA is TGTGCCATCAGTGCTACGGGTGAGAGGGGGCGTATGAATGAGCAGTTCTTC. This encodes CAISATGERGRMNEQFF.

V usage is TRBV6-5 and J usage is TRBJ2-5; perhaps TRBD1 as D (5 bases). CDR1 is MNHEY and CDR2 is SVGAGI in the germline V gene. V lost 6 bases and J lost 1, with 12 bases in between. The CDR3 covers 14 residues. CDR3 bases: TGTGCCAGCAGGAGCCGACAGCCCCAAGAGACCCAGTACTTC. Its protein product is CASRSRQPQETQYF.

This clone was detected only a few times. The genes are TRBV5-4 and TRBJ2-7, with TRBD2 matching over 12 bases. This CDR3 spans 18 amino acids. CDR1 and CDR2 (germline): SGHNT, YYREEE (reference sequence). V gave up 1 base and J gave up 0 bases; unmatched junction bases: 8. For the CDR3, the DNA is TGTGCCAGCAGCTTGCCCCCGGGACTAGCGGGCCTCTCCTACGAGCAGTACTTC. Translated: CASSLPPGLAGLSYEQYF.

A note on this clone: The junction differs from germline at one of its ends, possibly a read error. V gene TRBV7-7 combines with J gene TRBJ1-5; D is unclear. The CDR3 contains 13 residues. Germline assignment: CDR1 SSHAT and CDR2 FNYEAQ (reference sequence). CDR3 DNA sequence: TGTGCTAGCAGCTTAGATTCTGAGTCGCCCCAGCATTTT. Its protein product is CASSLDSESPQHF.

CDR3 sequence: CASSIPPRESGANVLTF. The DNA for the CDR3 is TGTGCCAGTAGTATCCCCCCCAGGGAGTCTGGGGCCAACGTCCTGACTTTC. The chain uses TRBV19 and TRBJ2-6; D may match TRBD1 or TRBD2 (5 bases each). V lost 3 bases and J 1 base, leaving 13 bases between the germline ends. CDR1 and CDR2 from the germline V gene are LNHDA and SQIVND (reference sequence). CDR3 length equals 17 residues.

In this sample, this clone turned up a few times. CDR3 bases: TGTGCCAGCAGCGTAGATAGGGATCGTCAGCCCCAGCATTTT. This gives the protein CASSVDRDRQPQHF. The chain has TRBV9 and TRBJ1-5; D is ambiguous. Germline CDR1 and CDR2: SGDLS and YYNGEE. The CDR3 has 14 residues. Between the trimmed V and J ends, which lost 0 bases and 6 bases, there was a span of 10 bases.

The CDR3 sequence is CASSQQLDRGRGYGYTF. CDR3 DNA: TGCGCCAGCAGCCAACAATTAGACAGGGGGCGCGGCTATGGCTACACCTTC. The chain links TRBV4-3 to TRBJ1-2, with 10 bases identical to TRBD1. The CDR3 extends over 17 amino acids. The V segment lost 2 bases and the J segment 4 bases; nucleotides outside the gene matches: 10. The germline CDR1 and CDR2 sequences are LGHNA and YSLEER.

Only a few counts were recorded for this clone. Other DNA variants within this sample encode the same CDR3. The chain combines TRBV5-1 with TRBJ2-1, with 7 positions matching TRBD2. V lost 0 bases, J lost 0 bases, and 3 bases stayed unmatched. The length of the CDR3 is 16 residues. Germline V gene sequence: CDR1 SGHRS, CDR2 YFSETQ. The CDR3, as DNA: TGCGCCAGCAGCTTGGGAGCGGGAAGCTCCTACAATGAGCAGTTCTTC. Translation: CASSLGAGSSYNEQFF.

This clone was observed a handful of times. The genes are TRBV7-9 and TRBJ2-1, with D possibly matching TRBD2 (6 bases). The V and J ends lost 5 bases and 0 bases respectively, with 14 bases between them. The CDR3 has 16 amino acids. Germline V lookup: CDR1 SEHNR, CDR2 FQNEAQ (reference sequence). The CDR3 DNA reads as TGTGCCAGCAGCCGACTAGGCTTAAGCTCCTACAATGAGCAGTTCTTC. This encodes CASSRLGLSSYNEQFF.

The rearrangement links TRBV29-1 to TRBJ2-7, with 7 bases aligning to TRBD2. Per the germline V gene, CDR1 is SQVTM and CDR2 is ANQGSEA. With V trimmed by 6 bases and J by 3 bases, 8 bases remained unmatched. This CDR3 is 13 amino acids long. The CDR3 spells CSVGEGRSYEQYF. In nucleotides, the CDR3 is TGCAGCGTGGGGGAGGGGAGAAGCTACGAGCAGTACTTC.

The rearrangement links TRBV4-1 to TRBJ1-3, with D tentatively TRBD1 (5 bases). The CDR3 is 16 residues long. Germline lookup yields CDR1 MGHRA and CDR2 YSYEKL. V gave up 1 base and J gave up 0 bases, with 10 bases separating them. CDR3 nucleotide sequence: TGCGCCAGCAGCCAAGGTCGACAGAGCTCTGGAAACACCATATATTTT. Its translation is CASSQGRQSSGNTIYF.

The J gene is TRBJ2-3, the V gene TRBV6-5, with 8 bases matching TRBD1. The CDR3 sequence is 16 residues long. The germline V gene has CDR1 MNHEY and CDR2 SVGAGI. V trimming: 1 base; J trimming: 0 bases; junction bases outside the gene matches: 3. The CDR3: CASSYWDRTSTDTQYF. CDR3 bases: TGTGCCAGCAGTTACTGGGACAGGACGAGCACAGATACGCAGTATTTT.

This clone was seen only a few times. CDR3 region: CASSQITVRSPYEQYF. The CDR3 DNA reads TGTGCCAGCAGCCAAATCACAGTGCGGAGCCCCTACGAGCAGTACTTC. V and J are TRBV14 and TRBJ2-7; D call uncertain. The CDR3 has 16 amino acids. V was cut by 2 bases and J by 2 bases, with 16 bases left in between. In germline, CDR1 is SGHDN, CDR2 FVKESK.

The chain is built from TRBV7-2 and TRBJ2-3, with D possibly being TRBD2 (5 bases). The CDR3 loop spans 13 amino acids. CDR1 SGHTA and CDR2 FQGNSA come from the germline V gene. V was shortened by 0 bases and J by 6 bases, with 7 bases between the two germline ends. For the CDR3, the DNA is TGTGCCAGCAGCTTAGCAAGAGGGGATACGCAGTATTTT. This encodes CASSLARGDTQYF.

This clone was counted a few times. V usage is TRBV7-3 and J usage is TRBJ1-2, with a weak D call TRBD1 (5 bases). The CDR3 spans 13 residues. V dropped 5 bases and J dropped 4 bases, with 11 bases sitting between them. CDR1 SGHTA and CDR2 FQGTGA come from the germline V gene. DNA for the CDR3: TGTGCCAGCAGCCCCGGGGGGAGCTATGGCTACACCTTC. Residues: CASSPGGSYGYTF. The whole variable domain, filled in from reference TRBV7-3 and TRBJ1-2, reads GAGVSQTPSNKVTEKGKYVELRCDPISGHTALYWYRQSLGQGPEFLIYFQGTGAADDSGLPNDRFFAVRPEGSVSTLKIQRTERGDSAVYLCASSPGGSYGYTFGSGTRLTVV.